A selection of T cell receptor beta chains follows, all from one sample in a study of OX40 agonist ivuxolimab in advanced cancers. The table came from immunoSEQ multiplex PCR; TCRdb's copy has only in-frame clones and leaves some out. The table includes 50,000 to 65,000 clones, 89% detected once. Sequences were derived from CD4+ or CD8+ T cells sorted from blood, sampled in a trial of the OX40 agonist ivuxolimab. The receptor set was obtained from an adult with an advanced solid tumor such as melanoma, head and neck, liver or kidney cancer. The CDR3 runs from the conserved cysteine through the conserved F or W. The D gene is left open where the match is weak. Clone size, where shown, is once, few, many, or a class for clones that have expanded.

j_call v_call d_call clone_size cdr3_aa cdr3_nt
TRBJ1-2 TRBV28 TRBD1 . CASSPSGQDFYGYTF TGTGCCAGCAGTCCCAGTGGACAGGACTTCTATGGCTACACCTTC
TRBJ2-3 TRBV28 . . CASSLRRTTSTDTQYF TGTGCCAGCAGTTTGCGCAGGACAACTAGCACAGATACGCAGTATTTT
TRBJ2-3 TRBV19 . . CASSIAAGLWGDTQYF TGTGCCAGTAGTATTGCAGCGGGTCTATGGGGAGATACGCAGTATTTT
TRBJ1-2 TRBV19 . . CASSSGVVNGYTF TGTGCCAGTAGTTCTGGGGTGGTAAACGGCTACACCTTC
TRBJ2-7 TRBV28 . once CASSLRDRVYEQYF TGTGCCAGCAGTTTGCGGGACAGAGTCTACGAGCAGTACTTC
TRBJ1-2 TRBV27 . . CASSTLLQGGYGYTF TGTGCCAGCAGTACGCTACTCCAGGGTGGCTATGGCTACACCTTC
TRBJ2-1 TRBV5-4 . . CASSLIQPSNEQFF TGTGCCAGCAGCTTGATTCAACCGAGCAATGAGCAGTTCTTC
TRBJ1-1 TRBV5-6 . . CASSRLRDGNTEAFF TGTGCCAGCAGCCGGCTCCGGGACGGGAACACTGAAGCTTTCTTT
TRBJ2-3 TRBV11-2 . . CASSWGGGDTQYF TGTGCCAGCAGCTGGGGAGGGGGGGATACGCAGTATTTT
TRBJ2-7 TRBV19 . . CASSMGLADSYEQYF TGTGCCAGTAGTATGGGATTAGCGGACTCCTACGAGCAGTACTTC
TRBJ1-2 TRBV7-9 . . CASSLAPGVDGYTF TGTGCCAGCAGCTTAGCTCCAGGGGTTGATGGCTACACCTTC